This T cell receptor beta chain comes out of a study of T cells in Graves' hyperthyroidism and ophthalmopathy. Study-level points and caveats: The majority of expanded thyroid clonotypes above 0.001 also appeared in blood. It was a median about 6 months before onset that the model predicted ophthalmopathy. Stable hyperthyroidism was told apart from ophthalmopathy by a model built on 13 V-J features.

This clonotype has just a few counts. Its antigen remains unidentified. TCR beta CDR3 regions were amplified from RNA transcripts. TCR CDR3 regions were first amplified by RT-PCR with HTBI primers. TCRdb re-called the multiplex PCR reads with MiXCR, one entry per CDR3 protein. This sample has roughly 840,000 distinct CDR3 sequences, with roughly 40% found just once. Germline V gene data show CDR1 as MNHNY and CDR2 as SVGAGI (reference sequence). The germline V and J ends were trimmed by 5 bases and 12 bases, with 13 bases remaining between them. CDR3 length equals 12 residues. Sequenced material: blood. The chain is built from TRBV6-6 and TRBJ1-4; D gene unclear. The clonotype was recovered from a man between 18 and 35 years old with Graves' hyperthyroidism. The CDR3 sequence is CASSPSARQLFF. DNA of the CDR3: TGTGCCAGCAGTCCTTCGGCCCGACAACTGTTTTTT.